Below, 24 T cell receptor beta chains from the same sample are listed, as sequenced in a study of human T cells and chemical hapten exposure (dated by TCRdb to about 2021). Total RNA was extracted from unfractionated whole blood collected in Tempus Blood RNA tubes. During library preparation, unique molecular identifiers were attached to individual cDNA molecules so that TCRs could be counted in a quantitative, reproducible way. TCRdb ran its own pipeline on the public reads, namely fastp trimming at Q25 and MiXCR clone calling, and kept in-frame beta chains. Identical CDR3 proteins give one entry, which carries the most common genes and DNA. The sample records 120,000 or so distinct CDR3 sequences, less than 10% of which are singletons. The top ten clones comprise roughly 1.5% of the sample. The sample consisted of whole blood. The receptors here all came from a human donor in good health. Some clones in this sample may be carry-over from other donors' samples. Donor details come from another sample of the same person, matched by shared clones.

This clonotype was seen many times. The chain carries TRBV7-8 and TRBJ2-7; possible D gene TRBD2, 6 bases. Germline CDR1 and CDR2: SGHVS and FQNEAQ. Trimming took 7 bases from V and 4 from J, leaving 14 bases between them. The CDR3 loop spans 13 amino acids. CDR3 sequence reads: CASTRERSYEQYF. CDR3 nucleotide sequence: TGTGCCAGCACCCGGGAGCGGTCATACGAGCAGTACTTC.

This clonotype was seen a handful of times. The V gene is TRBV4-1, the J gene TRBJ2-7; D might be TRBD1 (5 bases). Germline assignment: CDR1 MGHRA and CDR2 YSYEKL. V was trimmed by 3 bases and J by 4 bases, leaving 10 bases between them. This CDR3 contains 13 residues. The CDR3 loop reads CASSQAQGYEQYF. The CDR3 bases are TGCGCCAGCAGCCAGGCCCAGGGTTACGAGCAGTACTTC.

The chain recombines TRBV7-2 with TRBJ2-3; maybe TRBD2 (6 bases). CDR1 is SGHTA and CDR2 is FQGNSA in the germline V gene. Between the trimmed V and J ends, which lost 5 bases and 1 base, there was a span of 13 bases. CDR3 length equals 15 residues. The CDR3 spells CASSILADGTDTQYF. The CDR3 DNA reads TGTGCCAGCAGCATCTTAGCGGATGGCACAGATACGCAGTATTTT.

This clonotype was counted a few times. This rearrangement joins TRBV18 to TRBJ2-1; no firm D call. The germline V gene encodes CDR1 KGHSH and CDR2 LQKENI. CDR3 length: 15 residues. Trimming removed 3 bases from V and 0 bases from J, with 9 bases in between. CDR3 in amino acids: CASSPALSSYNEQFF. CDR3 coding DNA: TGTGCCAGCTCACCCGCGTTGAGCTCCTACAATGAGCAGTTCTTC.

Ten or more counts support this clonotype. The chain employs TRBV12-3 or TRBV12-4 and TRBJ1-1, with D hard to call. V lost 2 bases and J lost 6, with 13 bases in between. The CDR3 consists of 14 residues. CDR3 sequence (DNA): TGTGCCAGCAGTTTATTTAGCGAGTACGCTGAAGCTTTCTTT. Protein: CASSLFSEYAEAFF.

The chain couples TRBV29-1 to TRBJ2-3; 11 nucleotides match TRBD2. V was pared by 4 bases and J by 5 bases, with 2 bases of the junction left unmatched. The CDR3 has 13 amino acids. Germline-derived CDR1 and CDR2 are SQVTM and ANQGSEA. Written as DNA, the CDR3 is TGCAGCGTTGTAGCGGGAGGGGTAGATACGCAGTATTTT. This codes for CSVVAGGVDTQYF.

In its sample, this clonotype was seen many times. V is TRBV6-6 and J is TRBJ1-4; D gene ambiguous. In germline, CDR1 is MNHNY, CDR2 SVGAGI (reference sequence). The CDR3 is 14 residues long. Between the trimmed V and J ends, which lost 6 bases and 3 bases, there was a span of 11 bases. The CDR3 loop reads CASRALGPNEKLFF. The CDR3 DNA follows: TGTGCCAGCAGGGCTCTTGGGCCTAATGAAAAACTGTTTTTT.

This clonotype came up a few times. This sequence joins TRBV14 and TRBJ2-4; no clear D gene. The CDR3 totals 18 residues. The germline V gene encodes CDR1 SGHDN and CDR2 FVKESK. Trimming cost V 2 bases and J 2 bases, with 19 bases left between them. The chain's CDR3 is CASSQFPDPTGPKNIQYF. The DNA for the CDR3 is TGTGCCAGCAGCCAATTCCCTGACCCGACCGGACCCAAAAACATTCAGTACTTC.

The CDR3 spells CASSLESSGANVLTF. CDR3 DNA sequence: TGCGCCAGCAGCTTGGAGAGCTCTGGGGCCAACGTCCTGACTTTC. The rearrangement uses TRBV5-1 and TRBJ2-6; D unresolved. The germline CDR1 and CDR2 sequences are SGHRS and YFSETQ. V lost 0 bases and J 0 bases, leaving 4 bases between the germline ends. The CDR3 has 15 residues.

This clonotype was found a few times. This chain links TRBV5-6 with TRBJ2-1; the match to TRBD2 covers 10 bases. The CDR3 totals 18 residues. Germline V lookup: CDR1 SGHDT, CDR2 YYEEEE. V was clipped by 1 base and J by 3 bases; unmatched bases: 10. This chain's CDR3 is CASSLLGSAGGNYNEQFF. As DNA, the CDR3 is TGTGCCAGCAGCTTGTTGGGCTCAGCGGGAGGGAACTACAATGAGCAGTTCTTC.

This clonotype was found a few times. CDR3 sequence: CASRGEDQETQYF. The CDR3, as DNA: TGTGCCAGCAGAGGGGAAGACCAAGAGACCCAGTACTTC. This chain links TRBV7-9 with TRBJ2-5, with D possibly being TRBD1 (5 bases). CDR1 and CDR2 (germline): SEHNR, FQNEAQ (reference sequence). V dropped 6 bases and J dropped 0 bases, with 8 bases sitting between them. There are 13 residues in the CDR3.

In this sample, this clonotype turned up many times. V is TRBV7-8 and J is TRBJ2-1, with D perhaps matching TRBD1 or TRBD2 (7 bases each). The CDR3 runs 14 residues. Deletions cut 2 bases from V and 9 bases from J, with 14 bases between. Looked up from germline, CDR1 is SGHVS and CDR2 is FQNEAQ. The CDR3 bases are TGTGCCAGCAGCTTAAAGACAGGGAGGGGTGAGCAGTTCTTC. Amino acids: CASSLKTGRGEQFF.

The J gene is TRBJ2-1, the V gene TRBV7-7; TRBD1 aligns across 7 bases. This CDR3 is 20 amino acids long. Per the germline V gene, CDR1 is SSHAT and CDR2 is FNYEAQ (reference sequence). The V and J ends lost 2 bases and 3 bases, in that order; junction bases with no gene match: 19. CDR3 sequence reads: CASSLRVPGSGTENYNEQFF. CDR3 nucleotides: TGTGCCAGCAGCTTACGGGTCCCGGGCTCCGGGACAGAAAACTACAATGAGCAGTTCTTC.

The CDR3 DNA is TGCGCCAGCAGCCCGAAAGGGACAGTAGGATCGGACTGGGTTTACAATGAGCAGTTCTTC. This encodes CASSPKGTVGSDWVYNEQFF. The V and J genes are TRBV4-1 and TRBJ2-1; 7 positions match TRBD1. Germline lookup yields CDR1 MGHRA and CDR2 YSYEKL. The CDR3 totals 20 residues. Unmatched junction bases numbered 22, after V lost 4 bases and J lost 4 bases.

The chain couples TRBV20-1 to TRBJ2-7; 12 positions match TRBD2. This CDR3 spans 14 amino acids. Trimming removed 4 bases from V and 4 bases from J; junction bases left unmatched: 5. CDR1 and CDR2 (germline): DFQATT, SNEGSKA (reference sequence). The CDR3 reads CSAISGLAGYEQYF. The CDR3 DNA reads as TGCAGTGCTATTTCGGGACTAGCGGGTTACGAGCAGTACTTC.

This clonotype was detected ten times or more. The chain links TRBV7-9 to TRBJ2-3, with TRBD2 identical over 9 bases. CDR3 length: 15 residues. J lost 2 bases, V lost 5 bases, and 5 bases had no gene match. CDR1 and CDR2 from the germline V gene are SEHNR and FQNEAQ (reference sequence). CDR3 region: CASSLGLASTDTQYF. The CDR3 coding sequence is TGTGCCAGCAGCCTCGGACTAGCGTCCACAGATACGCAGTATTTT.

In its sample, this clonotype was seen many times. This chain links TRBV20-1 with TRBJ1-6, with unresolved D. The CDR3 contains 14 residues. Trimming cost V 5 bases and J 9 bases, with 17 bases left between them. The germline V gene encodes CDR1 DFQATT and CDR2 SNEGSKA (reference sequence). Written as DNA, the CDR3 is TGCAGTGCTCCCGGGAACCCCGAGGGTTCACCCCTCCACTTT. The encoded protein is CSAPGNPEGSPLHF.

This clonotype was picked up many times. The chain is built from TRBV7-3 and TRBJ1-1; D unclear. Trimming pared 5 bases from V and 5 bases from J, leaving 12 bases between. CDR3 length: 13 amino acids. CDR1 is SGHTA, CDR2 FQGTGA, per germline. The chain's CDR3 is CASSLSTVTEAFF. For the CDR3, the DNA is TGTGCCAGCAGCCTCTCTACAGTAACTGAAGCTTTCTTT.

The chain joins TRBV2 to TRBJ1-4; no reliable D call. The germline CDR1 and CDR2 sequences are SNHLY and FYNNEI. The CDR3 loop spans 13 amino acids. V was pared by 10 bases and J by 10 bases, with 19 bases between. CDR3 bases: TGTGCCAACTGGAAAAATACAGAGGGAAAACTGTTTTTT. Translating it yields CANWKNTEGKLFF.

The genes are TRBV2 and TRBJ1-6, with TRBD1 matching over 8 bases. Trimming took 7 bases from V and 2 from J; bases not matched to a gene: 7. Germline V lookup: CDR1 SNHLY, CDR2 FYNNEI. This CDR3 is 16 amino acids long. Here the CDR3 DNA reads TGTGCCAGCACTGACAGGGGAAAAACCTATAATTCACCCCTCCACTTT. Protein sequence: CASTDRGKTYNSPLHF. The full variable domain, rest sourced from reference TRBV2 and TRBJ1-6, is EPEVTQTPSHQVTQMGQEVILRCVPISNHLYFYWYRQILGQKVEFLVSFYNNEISEKSEIFDDQFSVERPDGSNFTLKIRSTKLEDSAMYFCASTDRGKTYNSPLHFGNGTRLTVT.

This clonotype was recorded at least ten times. V and J are TRBV5-1 and TRBJ1-2, with D tentatively TRBD1 (6 bases). This CDR3 comprises 13 residues. V lost 3 bases and J 6 bases, leaving 12 bases between the germline ends. The germline gives CDR1 SGHRS, CDR2 YFSETQ. The CDR3 region is CASSWTGGDGYTF. CDR3 sequence (DNA): TGCGCCAGCAGCTGGACGGGGGGCGATGGCTACACCTTC.

This clonotype occurred many times. V and J are TRBV4-3 and TRBJ1-1; TRBD1 is a possible D gene (6 bases). Germline V CDR1 and CDR2: LGHNA, YSLEER. The CDR3 is 15 residues long. V gave up 2 bases and J gave up 5 bases, with 15 bases separating them. CDR3 loop: CASSQRVPGVTEAFF. The CDR3 DNA follows: TGCGCCAGCAGCCAACGAGTTCCAGGGGTAACTGAAGCTTTCTTT.

The chain carries TRBV20-1 and TRBJ1-4, with 9 bases identical to TRBD1. The ends lost 0 bases at V and 10 bases at J; junction bases unmatched: 3. This CDR3 is built from 13 residues. Per germline, CDR1 DFQATT and CDR2 SNEGSKA (reference sequence). This chain's CDR3 is CSARDGQGRKLFF. For the CDR3, the DNA is TGCAGTGCTAGAGACGGACAGGGGCGAAAACTGTTTTTT.

The rearrangement uses TRBV13 and TRBJ2-3, with 9 nucleotides matching TRBD1. Germline CDR1 reads PRHDT; CDR2 reads FYEKMQ (reference sequence). There are 16 residues in the CDR3. Germline trimming cut 2 bases from V and 5 bases from J; bases unmatched to any gene: 8. The CDR3 nucleotides are TGTGCCAGCAGCTTAAGTGCAGGACAGGGGAGAGATACGCAGTATTTT. As protein: CASSLSAGQGRDTQYF.